Below are 32 T cell receptor beta chains sequenced from a single sample in a study of control samples from healthy donors and cancer patients. Method: immunoSEQ multiplex PCR; TCRdb's copy keeps in-frame clones and lacks some. This table holds about 73,000 clones, less than 90% found once. The sequenced material came from blood. The receptors derive from a woman between 45 and 60 years old in good health.

The chain joins TRBV19 to TRBJ2-1; tentative D call: TRBD1 (5 bases). Germline V gene data show CDR1 as LNHDA and CDR2 as SQIVND (reference sequence). The CDR3 loop spans 14 amino acids. The V end was cut by 0 bases, the J end by 6 bases, with 9 bases between. The CDR3 nucleotides read TGTGCCAGTAGTATAGATCTGGGGCTCAATGAGCAGTTCTTC. Translation gives CASSIDLGLNEQFF. Combining the CDR3 with reference TRBV19 and TRBJ2-1 gives the whole variable domain DGGITQSPKYLFRKEGQNVTLSCEQNLNHDAMYWYRQDPGQGLRLIYYSQIVNDFQKGDIAEGYSVSREKKESFPLTVTSAQKNPTAFYLCASSIDLGLNEQFFGPGTRLTVL.

The chain employs TRBV19 and TRBJ1-2; D is uncertain. This CDR3 contains 14 residues. The V gene's germline CDR1 is LNHDA and CDR2 SQIVND (reference sequence). The V end was cut by 3 bases, the J end by 4 bases, with 12 bases between. CDR3 sequence (DNA): TGTGCCAGTAGTATTATCCCGAGCAGCTATGGCTACACCTTC. It codes for CASSIIPSSYGYTF.

This clone was counted once. This chain uses TRBV2 with TRBJ1-1; 11 bases match TRBD1. The J segment lost 9 bases and the V segment lost 8 bases, leaving 5 bases of the junction unmatched. Germline assignment: CDR1 SNHLY and CDR2 FYNNEI. The CDR3 runs to 12 residues. The CDR3 DNA follows: TGTGCCAGCCAGGACAGGGGGCCCAAAGCTTTCTTT. Translating gives CASQDRGPKAFF.

The chain combines TRBV28 with TRBJ1-6; weak D call: TRBD1 (6 bases). V gave up 3 bases and J gave up 7 bases, with 10 bases separating them. CDR1 is MDHEN and CDR2 is SYDVKM in the germline V gene. The CDR3 has 14 residues. The CDR3 region is CASSFRGANSPLHF. Here the CDR3 DNA reads TGTGCCAGCAGTTTTCGGGGGGCAAATTCACCCCTCCACTTT.

This clone showed up just a few times. The chain links TRBV11-2 to TRBJ2-2; no clear D gene. With 3 bases removed from V and 8 bases from J, the gap between germline ends came to 10 bases. Looked up from germline, CDR1 is SGHAT and CDR2 is FQNNGV. This CDR3 is built from 13 residues. CDR3 protein: CASSFVVGGELFF. Here the CDR3 DNA reads TGTGCCAGCAGCTTTGTAGTAGGTGGGGAGCTGTTTTTT.

This rearrangement joins TRBV4-1 to TRBJ1-5, with unresolved D. CDR1 and CDR2 (germline): MGHRA, YSYEKL. Trimming shortened V by 0 bases and J by 3 bases, and 9 bases separated the two germline ends. The CDR3 extends over 15 amino acids. This chain's CDR3 is CASSQDSRPNQPQHF. For the CDR3, the DNA is TGCGCCAGCAGCCAAGATAGCAGACCCAATCAGCCCCAGCATTTT.

The J gene is TRBJ1-2, the V gene TRBV11-2; 10 nucleotides align to TRBD1. Losses at the gene ends were 5 bases for V and 7 bases for J; bases not matched to a gene: 10. Germline CDR1 and CDR2: SGHAT and FQNNGV. The CDR3 is 15 residues long. CDR3 loop: CASSLRDRGAGGYTF. In DNA, the CDR3 is TGTGCCAGCAGCCTCCGGGACAGGGGCGCAGGTGGCTACACCTTC. Full variable domain (missing parts from reference TRBV11-2 and TRBJ1-2): EAGVAQSPRYKIIEKRQSVAFWCNPISGHATLYWYQQILGQGPKLLIQFQNNGVVDDSQLPKDRFSAERLKGVDSTLKIQPAKLEDSAVYLCASSLRDRGAGGYTFGSGTRLTVV.

The sample holds a few counts of this clone. The V call is TRBV30, the J call TRBJ1-4; tentative D call: TRBD1 (5 bases). CDR3 length equals 12 residues. Trimming pared 4 bases from V and 7 bases from J, leaving 10 bases between. Germline lookup yields CDR1 GTSNPN and CDR2 SVGIG (reference sequence). CDR3 nucleotide sequence: TGTGCCTGGAAAGGGACGACTGAAAAACTGTTTTTT. Its translation: CAWKGTTEKLFF.

V is TRBV6-5 and J is TRBJ2-7, with 9 bases that match TRBD2. CDR3 length: 14 residues. Germline trimming cut 2 bases from V and 6 bases from J; bases unmatched to any gene: 5. Germline lookup yields CDR1 MNHEY and CDR2 SVGAGI. The CDR3 is CASSYQREVPEQYF. In DNA form, the CDR3 reads TGTGCCAGCAGTTACCAGCGGGAGGTCCCCGAGCAGTACTTC.

V and J are TRBV27 and TRBJ1-5; 11 nucleotides align to TRBD1. Germline V lookup: CDR1 MNHEY, CDR2 SMNVEV (reference sequence). Trimming cost V 8 bases and J 2 bases; bases outside gene matches: 17. The CDR3 runs to 19 residues. The CDR3: CASRRVSGQGDMGNQPQHF. The DNA of the CDR3 is TGTGCCAGCCGTCGCGTGTCGGGACAGGGGGATATGGGCAATCAGCCCCAGCATTTT.

This chain uses TRBV30 with TRBJ2-4; TRBD2 might be the D (5 bases). The CDR3 covers 14 residues. V shed 0 bases and J shed 8 bases, with 14 bases lying between them. Germline CDR1 reads GTSNPN; CDR2 reads SVGIG (reference sequence). The CDR3 bases are TGTGCCTGGAGTGTAAAAGGGAGTGGGGACATTCAGTACTTC. Protein: CAWSVKGSGDIQYF.

The chain carries TRBV30 and TRBJ1-2; D is perhaps TRBD1 (5 bases). The CDR3 has 11 residues. Per the germline V gene, CDR1 is GTSNPN and CDR2 is SVGIG (reference sequence). The CDR3 DNA reads TGTGCAAGGGGAGAGAACTATGGCTACACCTTC. This sequence encodes CARGENYGYTF.

This sequence joins TRBV6-5 and TRBJ2-6; D is ambiguous. From germline, CDR1 is MNHEY and CDR2 SVGAGI. The CDR3 is 13 residues long. The V gene lost 10 bases and the J gene lost 7 bases, with 14 bases spanning the gap. CDR3 residues: CATRASAANVLTF. CDR3 bases: TGTGCCACCCGGGCCTCGGCAGCCAACGTCCTGACTTTC.

This chain uses TRBV5-1 with TRBJ2-2; TRBD1 aligns across 7 bases. This CDR3 is 18 amino acids long. With 3 bases clipped from V and 2 bases from J, the junction kept 13 bases outside the gene matches. Germline CDR1 is SGHRS and CDR2 is YFSETQ. Written as DNA, the CDR3 is TGCGCCAGCAGCTCCCAACCCACCAGGGGGAGCAACACCGGGGAGCTGTTTTTT. It translates to CASSSQPTRGSNTGELFF.

The chain links TRBV6-6 to TRBJ2-5; 10 positions agree with TRBD1. Losses at the gene ends were 5 bases for V and 2 bases for J; bases not matched to a gene: 5. Germline CDR1 is MNHNY and CDR2 is SVGAGI (reference sequence). This CDR3 spans 15 amino acids. CDR3 DNA: TGTGCCAGCAGTAAACCGGGACAGGGGCAAGAGACCCAGTACTTC. This gives the protein CASSKPGQGQETQYF.

The chain has TRBV5-1 and TRBJ2-2; no firm D call. The CDR3 extends over 14 amino acids. Per the germline V gene, CDR1 is SGHRS and CDR2 is YFSETQ. Trimming removed 2 bases at V and 4 bases at J, with 9 bases between. The CDR3 region is CASSLSVVTGELFF. The CDR3 DNA reads as TGCGCCAGCAGCTTAAGCGTGGTCACCGGGGAGCTGTTTTTT.

CDR3 loop: CASSVDGDSYNEQFF. The CDR3, as DNA: TGTGCCAGCAGCGTAGATGGGGATTCCTACAATGAGCAGTTCTTC. This rearrangement joins TRBV9 to TRBJ2-1; no firm D call. The CDR3 contains 15 residues. The V gene lost 0 bases and the J gene lost 1 base, with 8 bases spanning the gap. From germline, CDR1 is SGDLS and CDR2 YYNGEE.

This chain uses TRBV27 with TRBJ1-2, with 9 bases fitting TRBD1. V was pared by 6 bases and J by 8 bases, with 7 bases of the junction left unmatched. The CDR3 sequence is 13 residues long. Germline CDR1 MNHEY, CDR2 SMNVEV (reference sequence). CDR3 DNA: TGTGCCAGCAGCGACAGGGGGAAAGAGGGCTACACCTTC. Its protein product is CASSDRGKEGYTF.

V usage is TRBV6-5 and J usage is TRBJ1-2, with TRBD1 as a possible D gene (6 bases). V gave up 0 bases and J gave up 2 bases, with 7 bases separating them. The germline V gene encodes CDR1 MNHEY and CDR2 SVGAGI. The CDR3 has 14 residues. CDR3 coding DNA: TGTGCCAGCAGTTACTCCACAGGGAACTATGGCTACACCTTC. It specifies CASSYSTGNYGYTF.

This chain uses TRBV18 with TRBJ1-2, with D unresolved. The CDR3 loop spans 13 amino acids. The germline V gene has CDR1 KGHSH and CDR2 LQKENI. Trimming left V 3 bases short and J 5 bases short, with 10 bases between. CDR3 sequence (DNA): TGTGCCAGCTCACCCGGTCCGGGATATGGCTACACCTTC. As protein: CASSPGPGYGYTF.

This chain connects TRBV5-1 to TRBJ2-1; TRBD2 aligns across 7 bases. The CDR3 extends over 13 amino acids. V shed 4 bases, J shed 7 bases, and the junction held 5 bases outside the gene matches. Germline CDR1 is SGHRS and CDR2 is YFSETQ. CDR3 protein: CASSGGRENEQFF. The CDR3 nucleotides are TGCGCCAGCAGCGGAGGGAGGGAAAATGAGCAGTTCTTC.

The DNA of the CDR3 is TGTGCCAGCAGCAAAGAGGGGACAGGGAGGGGGTCTGGAAACACCATATATTTT. This encodes CASSKEGTGRGSGNTIYF. The chain couples TRBV21-1 to TRBJ1-3; the table assigns TRBD1, which was not confirmed against the DNA. TRBV21-1 is listed as a pseudogene. CDR3 length: 18 amino acids.

The chain is built from TRBV7-2 and TRBJ1-1; tentatively, D is TRBD1 (5 bases). This CDR3 has 15 residues. Germline CDR1 and CDR2: SGHTA and FQGNSA. The germline V and J ends were trimmed by 4 bases and 1 base, with 13 bases remaining between them. This chain's CDR3 is CASSWDGNSNTEAFF. Written as DNA, the CDR3 is TGTGCCAGCAGCTGGGACGGGAACTCGAACACTGAAGCTTTCTTT.

The chain is built from TRBV5-1 and TRBJ2-3; 7 nucleotides agree with TRBD1. Germline CDR1 reads SGHRS; CDR2 reads YFSETQ. V dropped 4 bases and J dropped 2; count of bases not matched to a gene: 4. The CDR3 length is 14 residues. This CDR3 is CASSPGQDTDTQYF. The CDR3 DNA reads TGCGCCAGCAGCCCTGGACAGGACACAGATACGCAGTATTTT.

This chain uses TRBV7-3 with TRBJ2-1; 13 bases fit TRBD2. Germline V gene data show CDR1 as SGHTA and CDR2 as FQGTGA. J gave up 4 bases and V 4 bases, and 7 bases lay outside the gene matches. The CDR3 is 17 amino acids. This CDR3 reads CASSSNRTSGSYNEQFF. DNA for the CDR3: TGTGCCAGCAGCTCAAACCGGACTAGCGGGAGTTACAATGAGCAGTTCTTC.

This clone appeared once. In DNA, the CDR3 is TGTGCCAGCAGTCCCCGACTAGCGGGAGGGCCGGATACGCAGTATTTT. Protein sequence: CASSPRLAGGPDTQYF. The chain is built from TRBV5-4 and TRBJ2-3; 14 bases are shared with TRBD2. This CDR3 contains 16 residues. V trimming: 5 bases; J trimming: 6 bases; junction bases outside the gene matches: 8. Germline values: CDR1 SGHNT, CDR2 YYREEE (reference sequence). The entire variable domain, with the rest obtained from reference TRBV5-4 and TRBJ2-3, is as follows: ETGVTQSPTHLIKTRGQQVTLRCSSQSGHNTVSWYQQALGQGPQFIFQYYREEENGRGNFPPRFSGLQFPNYSSELNVNALELDDSALYLCASSPRLAGGPDTQYFGPGTRLTVL.

The V and J genes are TRBV6-5 and TRBJ2-1; 11 positions agree with TRBD2. Losses at the gene ends were 7 bases for V and 8 bases for J; bases not matched to a gene: 10. Germline V lookup: CDR1 MNHEY, CDR2 SVGAGI. This CDR3 has 15 residues. The CDR3 bases are TGTGCCAGCATCCCCCAGACTAGCGGGATCGATGAGCAGTTCTTC. Protein sequence: CASIPQTSGIDEQFF.

The genes are TRBV2 and TRBJ2-3; weak D call: TRBD2 (5 bases). From germline, CDR1 is SNHLY and CDR2 FYNNEI. There are 12 residues in the CDR3. The germline V and J ends were trimmed by 3 bases and 5 bases, with 6 bases remaining between them. The CDR3 region has the DNA TGTGCCAGCAGTGATGGAGGAGATACGCAGTATTTT. Amino acids: CASSDGGDTQYF.

This sequence joins TRBV20-1 and TRBJ2-7; 7 nucleotides match TRBD1. CDR3 length: 11 amino acids. Germline CDR1 reads DFQATT; CDR2 reads SNEGSKA (reference sequence). The CDR3 region has the DNA TGCAGGGCCGGGACAGACTACGAGCAGTACTTC. This gives the protein CRAGTDYEQYF.

The rearrangement links TRBV2 to TRBJ1-1; no reliable D call. V shed 6 bases and J shed 2 bases, with 4 bases lying between them. CDR1 is SNHLY and CDR2 is FYNNEI in the germline V gene. The CDR3 sequence is 11 residues long. CDR3 DNA: TGTGCCAGCAGGTACAACACTGAAGCTTTCTTT. Amino acid sequence: CASRYNTEAFF.

The rearrangement uses TRBV5-6 and TRBJ1-2; TRBD1 matches 10 bases. This CDR3 contains 13 residues. After removal of 5 bases from V and 8 bases from J, the junction contained 6 bases not matched to a gene. CDR1 is SGHDT, CDR2 YYEEEE, per germline. CDR3 in DNA: TGTGCCAGCAGTTCCGACAGGGGGCAAGGCTACACCTTC. It is translated as CASSSDRGQGYTF.

The genes are TRBV2 and TRBJ2-3, with 7 bases matching TRBD2. V was pared by 9 bases and J by 1 base, with 4 bases of the junction left unmatched. Germline V gene data show CDR1 as SNHLY and CDR2 as FYNNEI. The CDR3 is made up of 13 amino acids. This CDR3 is CARSTSGTDTQYF. For the CDR3, the DNA is TGTGCCAGATCAACTAGCGGCACAGATACGCAGTATTTT.